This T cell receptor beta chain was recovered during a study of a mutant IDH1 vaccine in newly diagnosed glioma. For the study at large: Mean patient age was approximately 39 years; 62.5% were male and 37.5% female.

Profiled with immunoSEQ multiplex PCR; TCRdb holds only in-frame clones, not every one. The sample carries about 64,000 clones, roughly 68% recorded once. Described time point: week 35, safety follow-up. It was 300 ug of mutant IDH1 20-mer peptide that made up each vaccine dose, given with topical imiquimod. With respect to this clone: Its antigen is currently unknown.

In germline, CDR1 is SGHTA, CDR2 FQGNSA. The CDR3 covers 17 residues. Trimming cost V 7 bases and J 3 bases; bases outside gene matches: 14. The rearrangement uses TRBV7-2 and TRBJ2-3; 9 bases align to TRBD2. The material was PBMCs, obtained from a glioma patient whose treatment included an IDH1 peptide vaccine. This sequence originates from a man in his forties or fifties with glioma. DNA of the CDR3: TGTGCCAGCAACGCCGCCCTAGCGGGGACGTATACAGATACGCAGTATTTT. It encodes CASNAALAGTYTDTQYF. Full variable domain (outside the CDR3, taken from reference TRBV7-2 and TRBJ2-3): GAGVSQSPSNKVTEKGKDVELRCDPISGHTALYWYRQSLGQGLEFLIYFQGNSAPDKSGLPSDRFSAERTGGSVSTLTIQRTQQEDSAVYLCASNAALAGTYTDTQYFGPGTRLTVL.